Included here is one T cell receptor (beta chain) sequence, with context. This CDR3 comprises 14 residues. The V and J ends lost 2 bases and 11 bases, in that order; junction bases with no gene match: 10. Germline CDR1 SGHNT, CDR2 YYREEE (reference sequence). Some clones are missing from TCRdb's copy, which holds only in-frame ones; the method was immunoSEQ multiplex PCR. The sample has approximately 99,000 clones, roughly 95% seen once. The data derive from a study of OX40 agonist ivuxolimab in advanced cancers. In the study overall: Earlier treatment with anti-PD-1, anti-PD-L1 or anti-CTLA-4 was permitted, and roughly 40% had received some. A partial response was reached by three patients: one with hepatocellular carcinoma and two with cutaneous melanoma.

The sequencing used CD4+ or CD8+ T cells sorted from blood, collected in a trial of the OX40 agonist ivuxolimab. The chain couples TRBV5-4 to TRBJ2-5; 9 bases agree with TRBD1. This receptor was taken from an adult with an advanced solid tumor such as melanoma, head and neck, liver or kidney cancer. The CDR3 spells CASSFPDRGVEQYF. The CDR3, as DNA: TGTGCCAGCAGCTTCCCGGACAGGGGTGTAGAGCAGTACTTC.